This T cell receptor (beta chain) came from a study of metastatic and nonmetastatic thyroid tumors. About the research overall: Malignant thyroid and benign thyroid patients provided blood and tumor or nodule tissue whose repertoires were compared. Findings and caveats of the study: Malignant tumors reportedly showed significantly higher TCR beta diversity than benign nodules in both blood and tumor.

This CDR3 has 14 residues. Germline CDR1 and CDR2: LGHDT and YNNKEL (reference sequence). The V end lost 0 bases, the J end lost 4 bases, and 8 bases lay between the germline ends. Original handling: The authors used CDR3 differences across clinicopathological groups to build a distant-metastasis classifier for papillary thyroid cancer. TCRdb re-processed the PCR reads through MiXCR. In this record, the V and J calls reflect TCRdb's handling and not the investigators' own analysis. The sample lists about 11,000 clones, around 30% occurring once. Each patient came to thyroid surgery without any prior treatment (of any kind). Notes on this clone: Antigen: not known.

Sample: tumor tissue. The chain has TRBV3-1 and TRBJ2-3; D ambiguous. This TCR was recovered from a female donor with papillary thyroid cancer or a benign thyroid nodule (not recorded which). Some clones in this sample may be carry-over from other donors' samples. DNA of the CDR3: TGTGCCAGCAGCCAAGATCTGGCGGCAGATACGCAGTATTTT. It encodes CASSQDLAADTQYF.